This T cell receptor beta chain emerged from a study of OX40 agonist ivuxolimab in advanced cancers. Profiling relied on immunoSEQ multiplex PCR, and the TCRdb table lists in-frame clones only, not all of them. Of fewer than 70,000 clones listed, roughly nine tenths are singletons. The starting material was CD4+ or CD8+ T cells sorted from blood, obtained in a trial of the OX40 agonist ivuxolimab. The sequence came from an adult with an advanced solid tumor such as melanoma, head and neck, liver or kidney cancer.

The CDR3 is CASRGPTNEKLFF. CDR3 in DNA: TGTGCCAGCCGTGGTCCAACTAATGAAAAACTGTTTTTT. The chain carries TRBV25-1 and TRBJ1-4; no clear D gene. V was pared by 8 bases and J by 0 bases, with 7 bases between. This CDR3 is 13 amino acids long. From germline, CDR1 is MGHDK and CDR2 SYGVNS.